This T cell receptor (beta chain) was found in a study of T cell responses to AZD1222 COVID-19 vaccine. The wider study: Second doses were pooled across both intervals (about 4 or about 12 weeks).

Germline-derived CDR1 and CDR2 are LGHNA and YNFKEQ. The CDR3 runs to 20 residues. The trim removed 0 bases at V and 4 bases at J, leaving 12 bases unmatched. In this sample, this clone turned up a few times. Sequencing used immunoSEQ multiplex PCR; TCRdb keeps in-frame clones, though not all of them. In the table there are approximately 100,000 clones, about 90% of which are singletons. The material sequenced was peripheral blood, taken on day 0 of AZD1222 vaccination. The J gene is TRBJ2-3, the V gene TRBV4-2; 14 bases are shared with TRBD2. The receptor was derived from an adult in good health. The CDR3 DNA is TGTGCCAGCAGCCAAGACCCCGGGACTAGCGGGAGAGGGAGGGCAGATACGCAGTATTTT. Protein: CASSQDPGTSGRGRADTQYF.